The next 27 T cell receptor beta chains were all read from a single sample in a study of T cells in pancreatic ductal adenocarcinoma. The selected patients with pancreatic ductal adenocarcinoma had surgery but no neoadjuvant therapy. Sequencing used immunoSEQ multiplex PCR; TCRdb keeps in-frame clones, though not all of them. The top ten clones hold around 19% of a sample with roughly 11,000 clones, just over 85% of them seen once. Sequenced sample: PBMCs. The receptors here all came from a human donor with pancreatic ductal adenocarcinoma.

This chain joins TRBV7-2 and TRBJ2-3, with TRBD1 matching 8 bases. J was trimmed by 5 bases and V by 1 base; bases with no gene match: 5. This CDR3 region has 15 residues. The V gene's germline CDR1 is SGHTA and CDR2 FQGNSA. Here the CDR3 reads CASSLGGQGLDTQYF. Written as DNA, the CDR3 is TGTGCCAGCAGCTTAGGAGGACAGGGCCTAGATACGCAGTATTTT.

The chain recombines TRBV29-1 with TRBJ2-5; a possible D gene is TRBD2 (5 bases). V shed 4 bases and J shed 5 bases, with 11 bases lying between them. The germline CDR1 and CDR2 sequences are SQVTM and ANQGSEA. The CDR3 is 12 amino acids. CDR3 DNA: TGCAGCGTTGCTCTGGGAGTGGAGACCCAGTACTTC. This translates into CSVALGVETQYF.

The V gene is TRBV28, the J gene TRBJ1-5, with D perhaps matching TRBD1 (6 bases). This CDR3 has 15 amino acids. V shed 7 bases and J shed 3 bases, with 16 bases lying between them. The V gene's germline CDR1 is MDHEN and CDR2 SYDVKM. The CDR3 protein is CASTPSDRPNQPQHF. The CDR3 DNA sequence: TGTGCCAGCACGCCCTCGGACAGACCCAATCAGCCCCAGCATTTT.

The chain links TRBV7-2 to TRBJ2-1, with a weak D call TRBD1 (7 bases). CDR1 and CDR2 (germline): SGHTA, FQGNSA. Trimming pared 2 bases from V and 4 bases from J, leaving 18 bases between. There are 17 residues in the CDR3. CDR3 coding DNA: TGTGCCAGCAGCTTAACAAGGGGGCAGGGGAGGTACAATGAGCAGTTCTTC. Protein: CASSLTRGQGRYNEQFF. Full variable domain (outside the CDR3, taken from reference TRBV7-2 and TRBJ2-1): GAGVSQSPSNKVTEKGKDVELRCDPISGHTALYWYRQSLGQGLEFLIYFQGNSAPDKSGLPSDRFSAERTGGSVSTLTIQRTQQEDSAVYLCASSLTRGQGRYNEQFFGPGTRLTVL.

The chain recombines TRBV19 with TRBJ1-2; maybe TRBD1 (5 bases). Germline CDR1 is LNHDA and CDR2 is SQIVND (reference sequence). V gave up 3 bases and J gave up 3 bases, with 14 bases separating them. This CDR3 has 15 amino acids. The CDR3 bases are TGTGCCAGTAGTATGGCGAACGGGGGGTACTATGGCTACACCTTC. Translated, it gives CASSMANGGYYGYTF.

This sequence joins TRBV4-1 and TRBJ1-2; 8 bases are shared with TRBD1. Per the germline V gene, CDR1 is MGHRA and CDR2 is YSYEKL. V was pared by 1 base and J by 0 bases, with 13 bases of the junction left unmatched. The CDR3 is 19 amino acids. CDR3 nucleotides: TGCGCCAGCAGCCAAGTCCTTCGGGACAGGCGTAAAGCTAACTATGGCTACACCTTC. Its translation: CASSQVLRDRRKANYGYTF.

The V and J genes are TRBV28 and TRBJ2-3, with TRBD2 matching over 15 bases. CDR3 length equals 17 residues. Losses at the gene ends were 2 bases for V and 6 bases for J; bases not matched to a gene: 6. The germline V gene encodes CDR1 MDHEN and CDR2 SYDVKM. Written as DNA, the CDR3 is TGTGCCAGCAGTTTAGGACTAGCGGGAGGGATAGGGGATACGCAGTATTTT. It specifies CASSLGLAGGIGDTQYF.

V is TRBV21-1 and J is TRBJ1-1. TRBV21-1 is designated a pseudogene. CDR3 length: 14 amino acids. Here the CDR3 DNA reads TGTGCCAGCAAGGGAGACGGAACGAACACTGAAGCTTTCTTT. Translated, it gives CASKGDGTNTEAFF.

The chain recombines TRBV5-1 with TRBJ1-1; TRBD1 might be the D (5 bases). CDR1 is SGHRS and CDR2 is YFSETQ in the germline V gene. The V end lost 0 bases, the J end lost 5 bases, and 14 bases lay between the germline ends. This CDR3 contains 15 residues. The chain's CDR3 is CASSLALGGNTEAFF. The CDR3 region has the DNA TGCGCCAGCAGCTTGGCCCTCGGGGGGAATACTGAAGCTTTCTTT.

This sequence joins TRBV18 and TRBJ1-2, with a tentative D call TRBD1 (5 bases). There are 13 residues in the CDR3. V was clipped by 1 base and J by 8 bases, with 11 bases between them. CDR1 and CDR2 from the germline V gene are KGHSH and LQKENI. The chain's CDR3 is CASSPQAGLGYTF. The CDR3 DNA reads as TGTGCCAGCTCACCACAAGCAGGGTTAGGCTACACCTTC.

The chain links TRBV7-9 to TRBJ2-5; either TRBD1 or TRBD2 may supply D (5 bases each). Trimming shortened V by 4 bases and J by 2 bases, and 11 bases separated the two germline ends. The CDR3 loop spans 14 amino acids. Germline V lookup: CDR1 SEHNR, CDR2 FQNEAQ (reference sequence). The CDR3 sequence: CASSSGAKQETQYF. The CDR3 DNA follows: TGTGCCAGCAGCTCCGGGGCAAAGCAAGAGACCCAGTACTTC.

V and J are TRBV5-6 and TRBJ2-7; 7 bases align to TRBD1. Trimming cost V 4 bases and J 4 bases; bases outside gene matches: 8. Germline V gene lookup returns CDR1 SGHDT and CDR2 YYEEEE. There are 14 residues in the CDR3. CDR3: CASSKGTDEYEQYF. The DNA for the CDR3 is TGTGCCAGCAGCAAAGGGACAGACGAATACGAGCAGTACTTC.

V usage is TRBV6-5 and J usage is TRBJ2-2; D tentatively fits TRBD1 or TRBD2 (5 bases each). V was clipped by 2 bases and J by 7 bases, with 11 bases between them. CDR1 is MNHEY, CDR2 SVGAGI, per germline. This CDR3 is 14 amino acids long. CDR3 DNA: TGTGCCAGCAGTTACCTGAGGGGCGGCGGGGAGCTGTTTTTT. Its protein is CASSYLRGGGELFF.

This chain connects TRBV6-5 to TRBJ2-7, with TRBD2 matching 8 bases. From germline, CDR1 is MNHEY and CDR2 SVGAGI. The trim removed 2 bases at V and 6 bases at J, leaving 6 bases unmatched. The CDR3 runs to 14 residues. As DNA, the CDR3 is TGTGCCAGCAGTTACACAGCGGGAGTGGGCGAGCAGTACTTC. Amino acid sequence: CASSYTAGVGEQYF.

This clone is a singleton in its sample. The J gene is TRBJ2-1, the V gene TRBV15; a weak D match, TRBD1 (6 bases). Per germline, CDR1 LNHNV and CDR2 YYDKDF (reference sequence). V was clipped by 1 base and J by 4 bases, with 11 bases between them. The CDR3 is 15 residues long. The CDR3 spells CATSRGRGGYNEQFF. CDR3 nucleotides: TGTGCCACCAGCAGAGGCAGGGGCGGTTACAATGAGCAGTTCTTC. The full variable domain, its missing parts supplied by reference TRBV15 and TRBJ2-1, is DAMVIQNPRYQVTQFGKPVTLSCSQTLNHNVMYWYQQKSSQAPKLLFHYYDKDFNNEADTPDNFQSRRPNTSFCFLDIRSPGLGDTAMYLCATSRGRGGYNEQFFGPGTRLTVL.

CDR3 sequence (DNA): TGTGCCACCAGCAGAGATCGGAGCAGGGGGGGGACTGAAGCTTTCTTT. This codes for CATSRDRSRGGTEAFF. The chain couples TRBV15 to TRBJ1-1; TRBD1 matches 7 bases. The CDR3 loop spans 16 amino acids. After removal of 0 bases from V and 5 bases from J, the junction contained 9 bases not matched to a gene. The germline V gene has CDR1 LNHNV and CDR2 YYDKDF (reference sequence).

The rearrangement uses TRBV2 and TRBJ2-7, with a weak D call TRBD1 (6 bases). Germline V CDR1 and CDR2: SNHLY, FYNNEI. The CDR3 spans 14 residues. V was clipped by 5 bases and J by 6 bases, with 17 bases between them. CDR3 in DNA: TGTGCCAGCAGTCCTTTGAAAGGGGGTGGCGAGCAGTACTTC. It encodes CASSPLKGGGEQYF. The full variable domain, its missing parts supplied by reference TRBV2 and TRBJ2-7, is EPEVTQTPSHQVTQMGQEVILRCVPISNHLYFYWYRQILGQKVEFLVSFYNNEISEKSEIFDDQFSVERPDGSNFTLKIRSTKLEDSAMYFCASSPLKGGGEQYFGPGTRLTVT.

The V and J genes are TRBV28 and TRBJ2-7; the match to TRBD1 covers 9 bases. Losses at the gene ends were 8 bases for V and 1 base for J; bases not matched to a gene: 6. There are 14 residues in the CDR3. Germline CDR1 MDHEN, CDR2 SYDVKM. CDR3: CASRSGTGSYEQYF. The CDR3 DNA sequence: TGTGCCAGCCGATCCGGGACAGGGTCCTACGAGCAGTACTTC. Looking up the rest from reference TRBV28 and TRBJ2-7 gives the full variable domain: DVKVTQSSRYLVKRTGEKVFLECVQDMDHENMFWYRQDPGLGLRLIYFSYDVKMKEKGDIPEGYSVSREKKERFSLILESASTNQTSMYLCASRSGTGSYEQYFGPGTRLTVT.

The chain combines TRBV7-6 with TRBJ1-6; weak D call: TRBD1 (6 bases). Germline V lookup: CDR1 SGHVS, CDR2 FNYEAQ. Trimming removed 5 bases from V and 7 bases from J, with 18 bases in between. The CDR3 sequence is 16 residues long. The CDR3 DNA sequence: TGTGCCAGCAGCCCCACCTCACAGGGCGGAAATTCACCCCTCCACTTT. This encodes CASSPTSQGGNSPLHF.

The count of this clone is one. J is TRBJ2-4 and V is TRBV29-1; D may be TRBD2 (5 bases). There are 14 residues in the CDR3. Between the trimmed V and J ends, which lost 5 bases and 0 bases, there was a span of 11 bases. The germline V gene encodes CDR1 SQVTM and CDR2 ANQGSEA. CDR3 protein: CSVWAGLAKNIQYF. For the CDR3, the DNA is TGCAGCGTTTGGGCGGGTCTAGCCAAAAACATTCAGTACTTC.

This clone was counted a few times. The rearrangement links TRBV21-1 to TRBJ1-5. TRBV21-1 is a pseudogene. The CDR3 contains 16 residues. This CDR3 is CASRQSLHWHHQPQHF. The CDR3 DNA sequence: TGTGCCAGCAGGCAGTCGCTACATTGGCATCATCAGCCCCAGCATTTT.

The chain recombines TRBV5-4 with TRBJ1-3; D call uncertain. Germline CDR1 SGHNT, CDR2 YYREEE (reference sequence). Trimming stripped 0 bases from V and 0 bases from J, with 7 bases between. This CDR3 has 15 residues. The CDR3 protein is CASSLGRTSGNTIYF. CDR3 sequence (DNA): TGTGCCAGCAGCTTGGGGCGGACCTCTGGAAACACCATATATTTT.

This chain connects TRBV6-5 to TRBJ1-6; D is unresolved. Between the trimmed V and J ends, which lost 10 bases and 6 bases, there was a span of 13 bases. The CDR3 contains 13 residues. In germline, CDR1 is MNHEY, CDR2 SVGAGI. Here the CDR3 DNA reads TGTGCCATCCGGAGGGAAGCTAATTCACCCCTCCACTTT. This encodes CAIRREANSPLHF.

The genes are TRBV11-3 and TRBJ1-3; no reliable D call. V lost 4 bases, J lost 0 bases, and 16 bases lay in between. Germline V gene lookup returns CDR1 SGHNT and CDR2 YENEEA. The CDR3 sequence is 17 residues long. The CDR3 is CASSSLDCTRSGNTIYF. Written as DNA, the CDR3 is TGTGCCAGCAGCTCACTGGACTGCACCCGCTCTGGAAACACCATATATTTT.

The chain links TRBV29-1 to TRBJ2-3; maybe TRBD1 (5 bases). The CDR3 is 14 residues long. V was cut by 4 bases and J by 0 bases, with 11 bases left in between. Germline CDR1 is SQVTM and CDR2 is ANQGSEA. CDR3 region: CSVGRGASTDTQYF. The CDR3 nucleotides are TGCAGCGTTGGAAGGGGTGCTAGCACAGATACGCAGTATTTT.

This chain joins TRBV7-2 and TRBJ1-4; 10 bases fit TRBD1. The CDR3 loop spans 15 amino acids. Losses at the gene ends were 3 bases for V and 8 bases for J; bases not matched to a gene: 6. Looked up from germline, CDR1 is SGHTA and CDR2 is FQGNSA. DNA for the CDR3: TGTGCCAGCAGCTTGACAGGGGGCGATGGGGAAAAACTGTTTTTT. The encoded protein is CASSLTGGDGEKLFF.

This rearrangement joins TRBV29-1 to TRBJ1-1; D possibly corresponds to TRBD1 (5 bases). V was pared by 4 bases and J by 0 bases, with 9 bases between. The CDR3 sequence is 13 residues long. CDR1 SQVTM and CDR2 ANQGSEA come from the germline V gene. The CDR3 here is CSVGGVLNTEAFF. The CDR3 nucleotides are TGCAGCGTTGGGGGGGTCCTGAACACTGAAGCTTTCTTT. The whole variable domain, remainder taken from reference TRBV29-1 and TRBJ1-1, is SAVISQKPSRDICQRGTSLTIQCQVDSQVTMMFWYRQQPGQSLTLIATANQGSEATYESGFVIDKFPISRPNLTFSTLTVSNMSPEDSSIYLCSVGGVLNTEAFFGQGTRLTVV.